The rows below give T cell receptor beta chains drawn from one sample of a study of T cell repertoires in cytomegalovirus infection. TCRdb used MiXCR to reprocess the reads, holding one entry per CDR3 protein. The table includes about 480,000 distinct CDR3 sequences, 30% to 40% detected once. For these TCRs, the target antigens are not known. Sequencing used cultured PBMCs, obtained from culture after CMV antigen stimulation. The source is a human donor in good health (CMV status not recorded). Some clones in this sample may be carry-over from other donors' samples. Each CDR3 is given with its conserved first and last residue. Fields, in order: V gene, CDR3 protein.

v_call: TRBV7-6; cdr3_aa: CASSIYRDRGEEQFF
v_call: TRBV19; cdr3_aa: CASSPHFLEAQVRSGANVLTF
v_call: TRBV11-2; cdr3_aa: CASSFITAGASEQYF
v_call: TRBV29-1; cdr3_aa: CSVVTSGKETQYF
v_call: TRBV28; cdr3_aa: CASSRTPYNSPLHF
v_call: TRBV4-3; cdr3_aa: CASSRQSGTSGHSSYNEQFF
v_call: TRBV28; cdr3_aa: CASSLGLATNNEQFF
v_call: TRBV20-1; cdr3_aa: CSAHDWAGQETQYF
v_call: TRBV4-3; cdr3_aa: CASRQADRANYGYTF
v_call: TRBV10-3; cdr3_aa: CAISESRGNNEKLFF
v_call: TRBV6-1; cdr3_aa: CASSERVHGVSSYNEQFF
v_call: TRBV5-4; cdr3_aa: CASNVRDQETQYF
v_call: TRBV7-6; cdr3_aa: CASSPWTGTDTQYF
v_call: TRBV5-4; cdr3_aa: CASSLVASGSPEQFF
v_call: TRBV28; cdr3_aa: CASNIIRGLEEMNTEAFF
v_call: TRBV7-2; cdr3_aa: CASSIRGLNQPQHF
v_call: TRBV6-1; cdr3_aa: CASSVGGTNEQFF
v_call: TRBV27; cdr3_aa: CASRNPSGSANEQFF
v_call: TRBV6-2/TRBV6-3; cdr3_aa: CASSRAPGQHF
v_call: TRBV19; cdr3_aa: CASSPPWRGNEQFF
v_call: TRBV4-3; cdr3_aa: CASSQERQREAFF
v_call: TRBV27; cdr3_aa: CASSLTGTFEQFF